This T cell receptor (beta chain) was sequenced in a study of T cell responses to AZD1222 COVID-19 vaccine. General observations from the study: Compared with day 0, the breadth and depth of the Spike-specific TCR repertoire rose significantly after two doses of AZD1222.

In the case of this clone: Its target is unknown.

The CDR3 is 15 amino acids. The V end lost 4 bases, the J end lost 5 bases, and 13 bases lay between the germline ends. Germline CDR1 SGHNT, CDR2 YYREEE (reference sequence). Assay: immunoSEQ multiplex PCR; the TCRdb copy retains only in-frame clones and omits some. The sample consists of over 85,000 clones, 70% to 90% of them appearing once. The source is an adult in good health. The input for sequencing was peripheral blood, taken on day 0 of AZD1222 vaccination. V and J are TRBV5-4 and TRBJ1-6; tentatively, D is TRBD1 (5 bases). CDR3: CASSPRTPDNSPLHF. The CDR3 region has the DNA TGTGCCAGCAGCCCAAGGACACCCGATAATTCACCCCTCCACTTT.